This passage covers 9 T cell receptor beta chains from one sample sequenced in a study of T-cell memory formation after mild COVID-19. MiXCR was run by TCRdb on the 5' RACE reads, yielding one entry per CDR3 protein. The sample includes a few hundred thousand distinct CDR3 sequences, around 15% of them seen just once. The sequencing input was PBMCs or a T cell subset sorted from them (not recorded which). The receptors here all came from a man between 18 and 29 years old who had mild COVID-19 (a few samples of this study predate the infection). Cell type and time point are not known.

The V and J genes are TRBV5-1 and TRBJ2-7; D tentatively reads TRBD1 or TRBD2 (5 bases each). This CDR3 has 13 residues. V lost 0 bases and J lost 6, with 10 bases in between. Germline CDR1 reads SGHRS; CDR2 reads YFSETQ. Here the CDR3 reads CASSLAGTSEQYF. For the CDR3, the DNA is TGCGCCAGCAGCTTGGCCGGGACCTCCGAGCAGTACTTC.

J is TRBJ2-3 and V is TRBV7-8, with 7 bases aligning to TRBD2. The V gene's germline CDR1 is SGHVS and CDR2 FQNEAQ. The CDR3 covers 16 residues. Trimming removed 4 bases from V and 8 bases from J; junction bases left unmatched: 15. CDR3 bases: TGTGCCAGCAGCTCCATTTCTAGCGGAGGGTGGGGTACGCAGTATTTT. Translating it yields CASSSISSGGWGTQYF. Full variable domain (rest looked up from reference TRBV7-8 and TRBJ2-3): GAGVSQSPRYKVAKRGQDVALRCDPISGHVSLFWYQQALGQGPEFLTYFQNEAQLDKSGLPSDRFFAERPEGSVSTLKIQRTQQEDSAVYLCASSSISSGGWGTQYFGPGTRLTVL.

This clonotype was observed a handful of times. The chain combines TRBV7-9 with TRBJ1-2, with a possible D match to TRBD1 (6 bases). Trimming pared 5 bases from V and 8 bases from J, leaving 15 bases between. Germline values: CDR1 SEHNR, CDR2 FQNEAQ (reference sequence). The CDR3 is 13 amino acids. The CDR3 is CASSTPGARGYTF. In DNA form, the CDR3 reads TGTGCCAGCAGCACCCCAGGGGCTAGGGGCTACACCTTC.

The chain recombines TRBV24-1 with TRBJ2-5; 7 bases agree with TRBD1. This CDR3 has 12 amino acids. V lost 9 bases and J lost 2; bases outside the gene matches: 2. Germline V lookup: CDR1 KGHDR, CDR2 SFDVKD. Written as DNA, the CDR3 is TGTGCCACCGGGGACAGACAAGAGACCCAGTACTTC. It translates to CATGDRQETQYF.

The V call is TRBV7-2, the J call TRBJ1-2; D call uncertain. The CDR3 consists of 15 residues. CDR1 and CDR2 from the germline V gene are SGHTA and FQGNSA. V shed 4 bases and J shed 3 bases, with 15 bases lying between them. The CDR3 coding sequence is TGTGCCAGCAGCTCGGAGGCCGATCCGTACTATGGCTACACCTTC. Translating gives CASSSEADPYYGYTF.

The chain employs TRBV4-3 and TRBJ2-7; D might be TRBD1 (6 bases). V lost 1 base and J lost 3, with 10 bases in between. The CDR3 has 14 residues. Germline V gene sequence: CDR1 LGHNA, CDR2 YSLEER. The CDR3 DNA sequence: TGCGCCAGCAGCCAAGGGCAGGGGTACTACGAGCAGTACTTC. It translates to CASSQGQGYYEQYF.

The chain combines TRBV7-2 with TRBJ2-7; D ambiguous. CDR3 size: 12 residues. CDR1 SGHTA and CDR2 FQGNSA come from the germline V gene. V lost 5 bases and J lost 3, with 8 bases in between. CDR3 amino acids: CASSLVHYEQYF. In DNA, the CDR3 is TGTGCCAGCAGCCTCGTACACTACGAGCAGTACTTC.

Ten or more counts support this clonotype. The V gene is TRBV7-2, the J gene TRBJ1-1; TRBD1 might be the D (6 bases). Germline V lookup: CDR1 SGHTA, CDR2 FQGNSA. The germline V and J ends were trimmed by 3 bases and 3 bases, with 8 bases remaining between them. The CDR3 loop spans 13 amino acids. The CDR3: CASSLNRDTEAFF. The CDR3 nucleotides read TGTGCCAGCAGCTTGAACAGGGACACTGAAGCTTTCTTT.

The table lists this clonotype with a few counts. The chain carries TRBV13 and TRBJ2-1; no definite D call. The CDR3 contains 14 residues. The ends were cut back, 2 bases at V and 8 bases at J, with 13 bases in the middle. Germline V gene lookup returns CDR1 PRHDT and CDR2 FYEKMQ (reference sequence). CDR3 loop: CASSLFLGKDEQFF. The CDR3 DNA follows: TGTGCCAGCAGCTTATTCCTAGGGAAGGATGAGCAGTTCTTC.